The clone carrying this T cell receptor (beta chain) has just a few counts. The antigen is not known. V shed 5 bases and J shed 0 bases, with 15 bases lying between them. Per germline, CDR1 DFQATT and CDR2 SNEGSKA (reference sequence). CDR3 length: 15 residues. The sample comes from a study of blood T cells in healthy people across ages. Findings of the study overall: Diversity estimates drawn from one million T cells were deemed underestimates. The fall in TCR beta diversity per million T cells was roughly linear with age. A conclusive naive versus antigen-experienced comparison was prevented by the unsorted PBMCs.

A J-beta primer mix and a sample-barcoded 5' primer were used in a second PCR of roughly 6 to 11 cycles. Tags on each cDNA molecule came from a template-switch adaptor with 12 random nucleotides. TCRdb re-called the 5' RACE reads with MiXCR, one entry per CDR3 protein. The sample includes 950,000 to 1,200,000 distinct CDR3 sequences, under 40% of them seen just once. The source is a man aged 18 to 35 in good health. J is TRBJ2-3 and V is TRBV20-1; D gene uncertain. The sequenced material came from blood. The CDR3 sequence: CSAFAVPSSTDTQYF. Here the CDR3 DNA reads TGCAGTGCTTTCGCGGTGCCGTCTAGCACAGATACGCAGTATTTT.